This T cell receptor beta chain came from a study of T cells in Graves' hyperthyroidism and ophthalmopathy. Amplified TCR beta CDR3 regions derived from RNA transcripts. During a first-round RT-PCR of the TCR CDR3, the HTBI primer set was used. In TCRdb, the multiplex PCR reads were re-called with MiXCR into one record per CDR3 protein. The sample has approximately 610,000 distinct CDR3 sequences, roughly 14% seen once. Ten or more counts support this clonotype. Its antigen is undetermined. Study-level results: Most clonotypes that expanded in the thyroid above 0.001 also showed up in blood.

Sequencing was carried out using blood. The TCR was taken from a woman in her forties with Graves' ophthalmopathy.

DNA of the CDR3: TGCGCCAGCAGCTTGGAGACTAGTGGCGAGCAGTACTTC. This translates into CASSLETSGEQYF. The genes are TRBV5-1 and TRBJ2-7; TRBD2 might be the D (6 bases). The CDR3 is 13 residues long. Trimming pared 0 bases from V and 6 bases from J, leaving 10 bases between. Germline values: CDR1 SGHRS, CDR2 YFSETQ. The full variable domain, rest sourced from reference TRBV5-1 and TRBJ2-7, is KAGVTQTPRYLIKTRGQQVTLSCSPISGHRSVSWYQQTPGQGLQFLFEYFSETQRNKGNFPGRFSGRQFSNSRSEMNVSTLELGDSALYLCASSLETSGEQYFGPGTRLTVT.